These T cell receptor beta chains were read from a single sample in a study of T cells in Graves' hyperthyroidism and ophthalmopathy. One entry per CDR3 protein results from TCRdb running MiXCR on the multiplex PCR reads. The sample lists tens of thousands of distinct CDR3 sequences, approximately 58% seen once, with around a third in the top ten. Material for sequencing was peripheral blood or thyroid tissue (not recorded which). Receptors originate from a man aged 18 to 35 with Graves' hyperthyroidism. The CDR3 runs from the conserved cysteine through the conserved F or W. A D gene is named only where the DNA matches it firmly. Size tells how often a clone was seen (once, few, many) or the class of an expanded clone, and some rows leave it out.

len: 17; abundance: few; j_gene: TRBJ2-2; v_gene: TRBV28; d_gene: NA; CDR3nt: TGTGCCAGCAGTTTACATCTAGGGTGGGATGACACCGGGGAGCTGTTTTTT; CDR3aa: CASSLHLGWDDTGELFF
len: 8; abundance: few; j_gene: TRBJ2-5; v_gene: TRBV11-2; d_gene: NA; CDR3nt: TGTGCCAGCAGCTTAGTAGGCTTC; CDR3aa: CASSLVGF
len: 15; abundance: NA; j_gene: TRBJ2-1; v_gene: TRBV7-2; d_gene: TRBD2; CDR3nt: TGTGCCAGCAGCTTAGCGGGACTAGCGGTCAATGAGCAGTTCTTC; CDR3aa: CASSLAGLAVNEQFF
len: 12; abundance: NA; j_gene: TRBJ1-1; v_gene: TRBV5-5; d_gene: NA; CDR3nt: TGTGCCAGCAGCTTGGGGGACACTGAAGCTTTCTTT; CDR3aa: CASSLGDTEAFF
len: 15; abundance: medium-sized; j_gene: TRBJ2-5; v_gene: TRBV2; d_gene: TRBD2; CDR3nt: TGTGCCAGCAGCGTGTGGGGGCGGGAGGGAGAGACCCAGTACTTC; CDR3aa: CASSVWGREGETQYF
len: 13; abundance: NA; j_gene: TRBJ1-3; v_gene: TRBV7-7; d_gene: NA; CDR3nt: TGTGCTAGCAGCTCCGGCTCTGGAAACACCATATATTTT; CDR3aa: CASSSGSGNTIYF
len: 12; abundance: many; j_gene: TRBJ1-4; v_gene: TRBV7-6; d_gene: NA; CDR3nt: TGTGCCAGCAGTGGGTCTAATGAAAAACTGTTTTTT; CDR3aa: CASSGSNEKLFF
len: 13; abundance: NA; j_gene: TRBJ2-5; v_gene: TRBV29-1; d_gene: TRBD1; CDR3nt: TGCAGCGTTGGAGACAGGGAGTCGGAGACCCAGTACTTC; CDR3aa: CSVGDRESETQYF
len: 15; abundance: NA; j_gene: TRBJ2-3; v_gene: TRBV20-1; d_gene: TRBD2; CDR3nt: TGCAGTGCTATAACCCCGGGACTAGCGACAGATACGCAGTATTTT; CDR3aa: CSAITPGLATDTQYF
len: 17; abundance: few; j_gene: TRBJ2-2; v_gene: TRBV28; d_gene: TRBD2; CDR3nt: TGTGCCAGCTCCATATACGGGGTAGCGGGGGCCGCCGGGGAGCTGTTTTTT; CDR3aa: CASSIYGVAGAAGELFF
len: 16; abundance: NA; j_gene: TRBJ2-5; v_gene: TRBV7-2; d_gene: TRBD2; CDR3nt: TGTGCCAGCAGTTGGAGCGGGGGGCGGGAGCAAGAGACCCAGTACTTC; CDR3aa: CASSWSGGREQETQYF
len: 17; abundance: many; j_gene: TRBJ2-2; v_gene: TRBV7-8; d_gene: NA; CDR3nt: TGTGCCAGCAGCTTATCGTACAGGGCAACGGGCACCGGGGAGCTGTTTTTT; CDR3aa: CASSLSYRATGTGELFF
len: 17; abundance: NA; j_gene: TRBJ2-5; v_gene: TRBV20-1; d_gene: TRBD2; CDR3nt: TGCAGTGCTAGAGATCCCCTAGCGGGAAGGTATTCGGAGACCCAGTACTTC; CDR3aa: CSARDPLAGRYSETQYF
len: 13; abundance: many; j_gene: TRBJ2-7; v_gene: TRBV7-9; d_gene: NA; CDR3nt: TGTGCCAGCAGCCAGAAGGGGGTTTACGAGCAGTACTTC; CDR3aa: CASSQKGVYEQYF
len: 14; abundance: NA; j_gene: TRBJ2-7; v_gene: TRBV24-1; d_gene: NA; CDR3nt: TGTGCCAGCAGTCCAGGGACACTTATCTACGAGCAGTACTTC; CDR3aa: CASSPGTLIYEQYF
len: 16; abundance: many; j_gene: TRBJ2-2; v_gene: TRBV7-2; d_gene: TRBD1; CDR3nt: TGTGCCAGCAGATGGGACAGGGGGACCAACACCGGGGAGCTGTTTTTT; CDR3aa: CASRWDRGTNTGELFF
len: 15; abundance: NA; j_gene: TRBJ1-2; v_gene: TRBV10-3; d_gene: NA; CDR3nt: TGTGCCATCAGTGAAACAGGGAGGGCTAACTATGGCTACACCTTC; CDR3aa: CAISETGRANYGYTF
len: 14; abundance: NA; j_gene: TRBJ1-1; v_gene: TRBV6-5; d_gene: TRBD1; CDR3nt: TGTGCCAGCAGTGCGAGACAGGGGTACACTGAAGCTTTCTTT; CDR3aa: CASSARQGYTEAFF
len: 14; abundance: NA; j_gene: TRBJ2-7; v_gene: TRBV2; d_gene: TRBD2; CDR3nt: TGTGCCAACACGCACCCTAGCGGGACTTCCGAGCAGTACTTC; CDR3aa: CANTHPSGTSEQYF
len: 13; abundance: many; j_gene: TRBJ1-2; v_gene: TRBV6-1; d_gene: NA; CDR3nt: TGTGCCAGCAGTGAAAGGAAGAGCTATGGCTACACCTTC; CDR3aa: CASSERKSYGYTF
len: 12; abundance: NA; j_gene: TRBJ2-7; v_gene: TRBV20-1; d_gene: TRBD2; CDR3nt: TGCAGTGCTGGGCGGGAGGTCTACGAGCAGTACTTC; CDR3aa: CSAGREVYEQYF
len: 12; abundance: many; j_gene: TRBJ2-7; v_gene: TRBV7-8; d_gene: NA; CDR3nt: TGTGCCAGCAGCTTTGGTCTCTACGAGCAGTACTTC; CDR3aa: CASSFGLYEQYF
len: 12; abundance: NA; j_gene: TRBJ2-5; v_gene: TRBV20-1; d_gene: NA; CDR3nt: TGCAGTGCTATTGGCGGAAAAGAGACCCAGTACTTC; CDR3aa: CSAIGGKETQYF
len: 12; abundance: many; j_gene: TRBJ1-2; v_gene: TRBV24-1; d_gene: NA; CDR3nt: TGTGCCACCAGTGACCCCGGCCAGCGCTACACCTTC; CDR3aa: CATSDPGQRYTF
len: 13; abundance: NA; j_gene: TRBJ2-7; v_gene: TRBV7-3; d_gene: TRBD2; CDR3nt: TGTGCCAGCAGCAAGCGGGAGAATTACGAGCAGTACTTC; CDR3aa: CASSKRENYEQYF
len: 13; abundance: many; j_gene: TRBJ1-6; v_gene: TRBV29-1; d_gene: NA; CDR3nt: TGCAGCGTTGGGACAGACTATAATTCACCCCTCCACTTT; CDR3aa: CSVGTDYNSPLHF
len: 14; abundance: NA; j_gene: TRBJ2-7; v_gene: TRBV2; d_gene: TRBD1; CDR3nt: TGTGCCAGCAGTGCGACAGGGTTGGGCTACGAGCAGTACTTC; CDR3aa: CASSATGLGYEQYF
len: 14; abundance: many; j_gene: TRBJ1-3; v_gene: TRBV4-1; d_gene: NA; CDR3nt: TGCGCCAGCAGCCAAGTATACTCTGGAAACACCATATATTTT; CDR3aa: CASSQVYSGNTIYF
len: 14; abundance: medium-sized; j_gene: TRBJ2-7; v_gene: TRBV10-2; d_gene: NA; CDR3nt: TGCGCCAGCAGAGAGGAGGACAGCTGGTCCGAGCAGTACTTC; CDR3aa: CASREEDSWSEQYF
len: 13; abundance: many; j_gene: TRBJ1-5; v_gene: TRBV2; d_gene: TRBD1; CDR3nt: TGTGCCAGCCAGACAGGGAACAATCAGCCCCAGCATTTT; CDR3aa: CASQTGNNQPQHF
len: 15; abundance: NA; j_gene: TRBJ2-7; v_gene: TRBV7-8; d_gene: NA; CDR3nt: TGTGCCAGCAGCCTAGGACAGAGGCCCTCCTACGAGCAGTACTTC; CDR3aa: CASSLGQRPSYEQYF